The 6 T cell receptor beta chains in this list originate from one sample, sequenced in a study of OX40 agonist ivuxolimab in advanced cancers. Produced via immunoSEQ multiplex PCR; TCRdb's table is partial and in-frame only. The sample yields about 50,000 clones, around 79% seen once. Sequenced here: CD4+ or CD8+ T cells sorted from blood, sampled in a trial of the OX40 agonist ivuxolimab. These receptors were obtained from an adult with an advanced solid tumor such as melanoma, head and neck, liver or kidney cancer.

This clone was counted once. V and J are TRBV7-2 and TRBJ2-1; no clear D gene. The CDR3 covers 16 residues. V lost 5 bases and J 0 bases, leaving 14 bases between the germline ends. Germline-derived CDR1 and CDR2 are SGHTA and FQGNSA. The CDR3 loop reads CASSPRGGTSYNEQFF. The DNA for the CDR3 is TGTGCCAGCAGCCCCCGCGGCGGTACCTCCTACAATGAGCAGTTCTTC.

This chain connects TRBV6-6 to TRBJ1-2, with D perhaps TRBD1 (5 bases). This CDR3 spans 15 amino acids. Trimming pared 1 base from V and 9 bases from J, leaving 18 bases between. CDR1 MNHNY and CDR2 SVGAGI come from the germline V gene (reference sequence). For the CDR3, the DNA is TGTGCCAGCAGTTACTACAAGGACGGGACGAAGAGCTACACCTTC. Amino acid sequence: CASSYYKDGTKSYTF.

This chain joins TRBV5-1 and TRBJ1-1, with D maybe TRBD1 (5 bases). Germline V gene data show CDR1 as SGHRS and CDR2 as YFSETQ. CDR3 length: 13 residues. Trimming removed 10 bases from V and 2 bases from J, with 15 bases in between. The CDR3 DNA sequence: TGCGCCGGGCCCCCCGGGGGTAACACTGAAGCTTTCTTT. Translated: CAGPPGGNTEAFF.

The V and J genes are TRBV5-1 and TRBJ2-3; D gene unclear. Germline V lookup: CDR1 SGHRS, CDR2 YFSETQ. Trimming took 2 bases from V and 0 from J, leaving 7 bases between them. This CDR3 comprises 14 residues. Here the CDR3 DNA reads TGCGCCAGCAGCTTAGGAATTAGCACAGATACGCAGTATTTT. It is translated as CASSLGISTDTQYF.

The chain couples TRBV19 to TRBJ2-2, with unresolved D. Trimming stripped 1 base from V and 1 base from J, with 7 bases between. This CDR3 region has 15 residues. The germline gives CDR1 LNHDA, CDR2 SQIVND (reference sequence). CDR3 protein: CASSIVSQNTGELFF. CDR3 nucleotides: TGTGCCAGTAGTATAGTCAGCCAGAACACCGGGGAGCTGTTTTTT.

This chain uses TRBV6-6 with TRBJ2-3; D gene unclear. Deletions cut 6 bases from V and 4 bases from J, with 17 bases between. This CDR3 comprises 15 residues. The V gene's germline CDR1 is MNHNY and CDR2 SVGAGI (reference sequence). For the CDR3, the DNA is TGTGCCAGCAGCGCCCGCGGAGTAGGTCCAGATACGCAGTATTTT. Protein product: CASSARGVGPDTQYF.